This entry lists 13 T cell receptor beta chains sequenced from one sample in a study of T-cell reconstitution after alpha-beta-depleted transplantation in children. Unique molecular identifiers tagged the TCRbeta library. TCRdb passed the PCR reads through MiXCR, listing each CDR3 protein once. The sample has some 200,000 distinct CDR3 sequences, more than 14% seen once. Here the sequenced sample was PBMCs from the stem cell graft donor, taken from the stem cell graft. These receptors were taken from a human donor who donated a stem cell graft to a child with acute lymphoblastic leukemia.

Regarding this clonotype: A much larger clone is a single base away; this may be a read error. J is TRBJ1-2 and V is TRBV5-1; D may be TRBD1 (6 bases). This CDR3 is built from 12 residues. V lost 4 bases, J lost 9 bases, and 13 bases lay in between. Germline lookup yields CDR1 SGHRS and CDR2 YFSETQ. The CDR3 coding sequence is TGCGCCAGCAGCCCCGGACAGCTTTGCTACACCTTC. The encoded protein is CASSPGQLCYTF.

This clonotype was counted many times. V is TRBV20-1 and J is TRBJ2-5; 8 bases agree with TRBD1. The ends lost 3 bases at V and 3 bases at J; junction bases unmatched: 9. The CDR3 has 15 amino acids. Germline V gene lookup returns CDR1 DFQATT and CDR2 SNEGSKA (reference sequence). The CDR3, as DNA: TGCAGTGCTAGGTCTTGGCAGGGGGCTAAAGAGACCCAGTACTTC. This encodes CSARSWQGAKETQYF.

This clonotype was detected many times. The rearrangement joins TRBV28 to TRBJ2-7; no clear D. V lost 3 bases and J 0 bases, leaving 15 bases between the germline ends. Germline CDR1 MDHEN, CDR2 SYDVKM. The CDR3 runs 16 residues. As DNA, the CDR3 is TGTGCCAGCAGTTTTGGTTTCCGGTCAAGCTCCTACGAGCAGTACTTC. Translation: CASSFGFRSSSYEQYF.

The chain joins TRBV5-1 to TRBJ1-2; 7 nucleotides align to TRBD1. With V trimmed by 0 bases and J by 6 bases, 5 bases remained unmatched. Germline V gene data show CDR1 as SGHRS and CDR2 as YFSETQ. The CDR3 is 14 amino acids. In DNA, the CDR3 is TGCGCCAGCAGCTTGGTGACAGGGTTCGATGGCTACACCTTC. Its protein product is CASSLVTGFDGYTF. Together with reference TRBV5-1 and TRBJ1-2, the CDR3 gives the full variable domain: KAGVTQTPRYLIKTRGQQVTLSCSPISGHRSVSWYQQTPGQGLQFLFEYFSETQRNKGNFPGRFSGRQFSNSRSEMNVSTLELGDSALYLCASSLVTGFDGYTFGSGTRLTVV.

This clonotype has just a few counts. DNA of the CDR3: TGCGCCAGCAGCCAAGATTGGGGGAAGGCAGGGACCATCCTTAATCAGCCCCAGCATTTT. It encodes CASSQDWGKAGTILNQPQHF. The V gene is TRBV4-1, the J gene TRBJ1-5, with D maybe TRBD1 (5 bases). Germline lookup yields CDR1 MGHRA and CDR2 YSYEKL. This CDR3 spans 20 amino acids. The V end was cut by 0 bases, the J end by 4 bases, with 25 bases between.

This clonotype was seen a few times. The genes are TRBV9 and TRBJ2-7, with D uncertain. Germline CDR1 is SGDLS and CDR2 is YYNGEE. This CDR3 contains 14 residues. The V end was cut by 0 bases, the J end by 3 bases, with 10 bases between. The CDR3 loop reads CASSVGAGNYEQYF. CDR3 DNA sequence: TGTGCCAGCAGCGTAGGAGCAGGAAACTACGAGCAGTACTTC.

In its sample, this clonotype was seen a few times. This chain links TRBV27 with TRBJ2-5; 7 bases map to TRBD1. The length of the CDR3 is 15 residues. CDR1 is MNHEY and CDR2 is SMNVEV in the germline V gene (reference sequence). V trimming: 2 bases; J trimming: 5 bases; junction bases outside the gene matches: 8. The CDR3 DNA sequence: TGTGCCAGCAGTTTACGACAGGGCCACCGGGAGACCCAGTACTTC. Its protein product is CASSLRQGHRETQYF.

The chain uses TRBV18 and TRBJ2-2; D ambiguous. The V end was cut by 6 bases, the J end by 3 bases, with 8 bases between. Germline V gene data show CDR1 as KGHSH and CDR2 as LQKENI. This CDR3 spans 13 amino acids. The CDR3: CASSGRDTGELFF. CDR3 sequence (DNA): TGTGCCAGCTCCGGTCGGGACACCGGGGAGCTGTTTTTT.

This clonotype was seen only a few times. The chain links TRBV5-1 to TRBJ2-1; tentative D call: TRBD1 (6 bases). Germline assignment: CDR1 SGHRS and CDR2 YFSETQ. The CDR3 totals 14 residues. Trimming took 4 bases from V and 9 from J, leaving 17 bases between them. The CDR3 is CASSQDSSTGEQFF. The CDR3 DNA sequence: TGCGCCAGCAGCCAGGACAGCTCGACGGGTGAGCAGTTCTTC.

The count of this clonotype is one. A much larger clone sits a single nucleotide away, making a read error possible. The chain joins TRBV20-1 to TRBJ1-2, with a tentative D call TRBD1 (5 bases). Germline CDR1 is DFQATT and CDR2 is SNEGSKA (reference sequence). V was trimmed by 5 bases and J by 4 bases, leaving 23 bases between them. The CDR3 runs to 16 residues. As DNA, the CDR3 is TGCAGTGCTCCTATACACACACAAAAGACAGCCTATGGCTACACCTTC. Protein: CSAPIHTQKTAYGYTF.

This clonotype occurred many times. CDR3 sequence reads: CASSLEVTGNEQFF. CDR3 coding DNA: TGCGCCAGCAGCTTGGAAGTCACTGGCAATGAGCAGTTCTTC. J is TRBJ2-1 and V is TRBV5-1, with D hard to call. CDR1 SGHRS and CDR2 YFSETQ come from the germline V gene. The V gene lost 0 bases and the J gene lost 6 bases, with 10 bases spanning the gap. CDR3 length: 14 amino acids.

In its sample, this clonotype was seen many times. The J gene is TRBJ2-1, the V gene TRBV4-1; D uncertain. This CDR3 comprises 16 residues. With 0 bases removed from V and 4 bases from J, the gap between germline ends came to 13 bases. Germline values: CDR1 MGHRA, CDR2 YSYEKL. For the CDR3, the DNA is TGCGCCAGCAGCCAAGATCCTAGAAGTAGGTACAATGAGCAGTTCTTC. Amino acids: CASSQDPRSRYNEQFF.

This clonotype was recorded a few times. The chain couples TRBV7-9 to TRBJ2-7; 9 bases are a match to TRBD1. After removal of 5 bases from V and 3 bases from J, the junction contained 8 bases not matched to a gene. This CDR3 spans 15 amino acids. The germline CDR1 and CDR2 sequences are SEHNR and FQNEAQ (reference sequence). CDR3 nucleotides: TGTGCCAGCAGCCCCCGGGACAGGGACGACTACGAGCAGTACTTC. Translation: CASSPRDRDDYEQYF. Full variable domain (outside the CDR3, taken from reference TRBV7-9 and TRBJ2-7): DTGVSQNPRHKITKRGQNVTFRCDPISEHNRLYWYRQTLGQGPEFLTYFQNEAQLEKSRLLSDRFSAERPKGSFSTLEIQRTEQGDSAMYLCASSPRDRDDYEQYFGPGTRLTVT.